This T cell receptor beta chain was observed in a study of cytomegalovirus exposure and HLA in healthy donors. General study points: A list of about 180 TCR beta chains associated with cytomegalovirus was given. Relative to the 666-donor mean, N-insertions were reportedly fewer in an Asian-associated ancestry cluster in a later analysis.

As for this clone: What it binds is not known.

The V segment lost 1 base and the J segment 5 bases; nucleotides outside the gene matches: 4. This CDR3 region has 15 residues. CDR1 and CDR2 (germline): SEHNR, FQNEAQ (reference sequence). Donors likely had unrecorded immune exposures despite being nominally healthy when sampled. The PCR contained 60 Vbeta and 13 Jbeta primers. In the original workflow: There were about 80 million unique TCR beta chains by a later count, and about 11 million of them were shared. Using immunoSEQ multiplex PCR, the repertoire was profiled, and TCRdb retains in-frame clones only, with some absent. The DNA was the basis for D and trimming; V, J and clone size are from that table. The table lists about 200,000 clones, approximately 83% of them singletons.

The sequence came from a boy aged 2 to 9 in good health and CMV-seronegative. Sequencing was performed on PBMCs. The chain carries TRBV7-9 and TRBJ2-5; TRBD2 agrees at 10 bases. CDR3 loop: CASSLDPTSGETQYF. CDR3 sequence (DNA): TGTGCCAGCAGCTTAGACCCGACTAGCGGGGAGACCCAGTACTTC.